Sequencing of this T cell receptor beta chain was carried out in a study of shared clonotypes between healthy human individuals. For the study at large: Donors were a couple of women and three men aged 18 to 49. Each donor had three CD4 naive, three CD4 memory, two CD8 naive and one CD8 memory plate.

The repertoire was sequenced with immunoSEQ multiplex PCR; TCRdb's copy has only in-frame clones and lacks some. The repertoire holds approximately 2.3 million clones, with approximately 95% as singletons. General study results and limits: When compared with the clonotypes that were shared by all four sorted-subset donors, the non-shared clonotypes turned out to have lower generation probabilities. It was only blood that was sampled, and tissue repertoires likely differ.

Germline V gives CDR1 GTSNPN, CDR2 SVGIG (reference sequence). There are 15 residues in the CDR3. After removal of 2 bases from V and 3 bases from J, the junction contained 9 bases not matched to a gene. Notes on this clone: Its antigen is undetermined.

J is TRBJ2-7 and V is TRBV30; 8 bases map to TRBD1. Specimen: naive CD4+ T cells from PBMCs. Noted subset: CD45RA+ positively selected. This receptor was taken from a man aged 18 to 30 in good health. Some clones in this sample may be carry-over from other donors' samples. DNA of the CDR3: TGTGCCTGGAGTCTTACCGGGACAGGAGTCTACGAGCAGTACTTC. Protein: CAWSLTGTGVYEQYF.